Detailed here is one TCR beta chain. As yet, its antigen is unknown. The data derive from a study of graft-versus-host responses after intestinal transplantation. Assay: immunoSEQ multiplex PCR; the TCRdb copy retains only in-frame clones and omits some. Of tens of thousands of clones listed, more than 85% were seen once; the top ten hold roughly a fifth. The germline V gene encodes CDR1 SEHNR and CDR2 FQNEAQ (reference sequence). This CDR3 is 13 amino acids long. The sequence was obtained from a human donor who was the organ donor for an intestinal transplant. The gene calls are TRBV7-9 and TRBJ2-5; D gene unclear. The J call could be wrong; TRBJ2-7 is a better fit for the DNA end. This sample comprised unstimulated CD8+ T cells sorted from spleen or lymph node cells, obtained before transplant. The CDR3 nucleotides read TGTGCCAGCAGCTTAGCGCTGTCGTACGAGCAGTACTTC. Protein: CASSLALSYEQYF.